The T cell receptor (beta chain) described here comes from a study of blood T cell repertoires in COVID-19. For the study at large: The United States, Italy and Spain were the sources of the acute and convalescent COVID-19 samples. Sample material is recorded as cDNA or gDNA derived from T cells, B-cell-depleted T cells, or PBMCs.

The CDR3 is 15 amino acids. V was trimmed by 5 bases and J by 2 bases, leaving 13 bases between them. Germline CDR1 reads SGHVS; CDR2 reads FNYEAQ. Under the authors' procedure: Counts of nucleated cells, estimated from reference gene primer amplification, were obtained. Using immunoSEQ multiplex PCR, the repertoire was profiled, and TCRdb retains in-frame clones only, with some absent. V, J and clone size are those of that table, while D and trimming were read from the DNA. The sample lists approximately 150,000 clones; approximately 84% were seen once. This clonotype was obtained from a human donor in a cohort sampled during active COVID-19. The sequencing sample was made of peripheral blood. The chain uses TRBV7-6 and TRBJ2-1; D remains unclear. The CDR3 nucleotides read TGTGCCAGCAGCCCGCTCGCGGAACCCTACAATGAGCAGTTCTTC. It translates to CASSPLAEPYNEQFF.